This T cell receptor (beta chain) was identified during a study of T cells in Graves' hyperthyroidism and ophthalmopathy. Overall study findings and caveats: Most clonotypes expanded in thyroid above 0.001 were likewise present in blood.

The germline V gene has CDR1 SEHNR and CDR2 FQNEAQ (reference sequence). The CDR3 runs to 14 residues. V was pared by 5 bases and J by 1 base, with 3 bases of the junction left unmatched. Regions amplified from RNA transcripts were the TCR beta CDR3 regions. An initial round of RT-PCR targeting the TCR CDR3 relied on the HTBI primer set. One entry per CDR3 protein results from TCRdb running MiXCR on the multiplex PCR reads. This table has fewer than 750,000 distinct CDR3 sequences, over 12% appearing once. This clonotype was counted ten times or more. Its antigen is unknown. Sequenced input: blood. The source is a woman aged 35 to 49 with Graves' ophthalmopathy. V and J are TRBV7-9 and TRBJ2-5; 8 positions agree with TRBD2. CDR3 protein: CASSVLAVQETQYF. The DNA of the CDR3 is TGTGCCAGCAGCGTACTAGCGGTCCAAGAGACCCAGTACTTC.